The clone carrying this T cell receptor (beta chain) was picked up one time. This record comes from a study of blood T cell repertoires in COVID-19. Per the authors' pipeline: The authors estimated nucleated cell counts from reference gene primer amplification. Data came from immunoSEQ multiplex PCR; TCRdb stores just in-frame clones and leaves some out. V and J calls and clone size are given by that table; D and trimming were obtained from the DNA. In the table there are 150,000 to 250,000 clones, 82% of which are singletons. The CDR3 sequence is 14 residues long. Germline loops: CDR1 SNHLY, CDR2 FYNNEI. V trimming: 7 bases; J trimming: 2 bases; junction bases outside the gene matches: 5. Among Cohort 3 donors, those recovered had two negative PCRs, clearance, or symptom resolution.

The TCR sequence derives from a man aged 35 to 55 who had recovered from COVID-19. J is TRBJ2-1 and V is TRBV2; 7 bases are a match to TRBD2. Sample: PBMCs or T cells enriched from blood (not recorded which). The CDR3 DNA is TGTGCCAGCACAGCCCTAGCGGCCTACAATGAGCAGTTCTTC. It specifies CASTALAAYNEQFF.